The clone carrying this T cell receptor beta chain was recorded once. The entry originates in a study of blood T cell repertoires in COVID-19. Looking at the study overall: T cells, B-cell-depleted T cells, or PBMCs supplied cDNA or gDNA.

The V end lost 1 base, the J end lost 8 bases, and 17 bases lay between the germline ends. This CDR3 is built from 15 residues. CDR1 and CDR2 (germline): LNHDA, SQIVND (reference sequence). Method: immunoSEQ multiplex PCR; TCRdb's copy keeps in-frame clones and lacks some. The sample lists fewer than 150,000 clones, more than 80% occurring once. The chain combines TRBV19 with TRBJ1-2, with D hard to call. Sequenced input: peripheral blood. The clonotype was recovered from a human donor in a cohort sampled during active COVID-19. The chain's CDR3 is CASSIGAFPPRGYTF. CDR3 DNA sequence: TGTGCCAGTAGTATAGGCGCGTTCCCGCCGCGAGGCTACACCTTC.